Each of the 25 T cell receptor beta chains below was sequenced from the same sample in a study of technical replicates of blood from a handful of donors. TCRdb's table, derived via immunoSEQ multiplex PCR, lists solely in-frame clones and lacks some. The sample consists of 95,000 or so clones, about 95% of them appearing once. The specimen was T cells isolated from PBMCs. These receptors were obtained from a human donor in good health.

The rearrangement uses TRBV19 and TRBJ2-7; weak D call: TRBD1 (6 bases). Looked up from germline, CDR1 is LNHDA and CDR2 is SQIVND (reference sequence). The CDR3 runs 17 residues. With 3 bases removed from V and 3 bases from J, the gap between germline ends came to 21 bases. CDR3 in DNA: TGTGCCAGTAGTATTTTGAGGAGATCGGGACAAGACTACGAGCAGTACTTC. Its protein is CASSILRRSGQDYEQYF.

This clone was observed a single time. This chain's CDR3 is CASSLENYYEQYF. The CDR3 DNA follows: TGTGCCAGCAGCTTAGAGAATTACTACGAGCAGTACTTC. The gene calls are TRBV5-4 and TRBJ2-7; D remains ambiguous. The CDR3 is made up of 13 amino acids. The germline gives CDR1 SGHNT, CDR2 YYREEE (reference sequence). V lost 2 bases to trimming and J lost 3 bases, with 9 bases between them.

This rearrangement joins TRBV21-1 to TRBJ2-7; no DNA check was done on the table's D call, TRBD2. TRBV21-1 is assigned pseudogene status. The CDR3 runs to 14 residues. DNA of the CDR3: TGTGCCAGCAGCGCCGTCGGGTCTACCTACGAGCAGTACTTC. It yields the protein CASSAVGSTYEQYF.

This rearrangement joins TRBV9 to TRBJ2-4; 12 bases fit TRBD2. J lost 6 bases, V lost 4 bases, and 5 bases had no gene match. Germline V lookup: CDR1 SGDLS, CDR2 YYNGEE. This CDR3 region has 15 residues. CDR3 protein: CASSQTSGRSNIQYF. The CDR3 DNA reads TGTGCCAGCAGCCAGACTAGCGGGAGATCAAACATTCAGTACTTC.

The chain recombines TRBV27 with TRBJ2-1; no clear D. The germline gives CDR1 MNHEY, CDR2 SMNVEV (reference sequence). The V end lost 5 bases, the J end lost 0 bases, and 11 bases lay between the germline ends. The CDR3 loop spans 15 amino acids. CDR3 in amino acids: CASSHTWSSYNEQFF. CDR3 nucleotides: TGTGCCAGCAGTCACACGTGGTCCTCCTACAATGAGCAGTTCTTC.

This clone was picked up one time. CDR3 coding DNA: TGTGCCACCCAGACAGAAGAGCGGGAGATCGGGGAGCTGTTTTTT. Translating it yields CATQTEEREIGELFF. J is TRBJ2-2 and V is TRBV4-2; the match to TRBD2 covers 8 bases. V lost 10 bases to trimming and J lost 7 bases; unmatched junction nucleotides: 14. This CDR3 spans 15 amino acids. Germline lookup yields CDR1 LGHNA and CDR2 YNFKEQ.

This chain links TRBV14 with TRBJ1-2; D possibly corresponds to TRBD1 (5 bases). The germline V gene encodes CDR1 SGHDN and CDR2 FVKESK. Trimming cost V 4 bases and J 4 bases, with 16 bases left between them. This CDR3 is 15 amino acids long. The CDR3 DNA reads TGTGCCAGCAGCCTTACAGGAAGACTCCTCTATGGCTACACCTTC. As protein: CASSLTGRLLYGYTF.

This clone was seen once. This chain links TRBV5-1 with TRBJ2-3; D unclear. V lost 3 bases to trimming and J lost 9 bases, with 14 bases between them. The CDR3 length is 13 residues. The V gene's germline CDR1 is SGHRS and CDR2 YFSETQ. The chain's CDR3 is CASSSVPLETQYF. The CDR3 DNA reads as TGCGCCAGCAGCTCCGTCCCCCTAGAGACGCAGTATTTT.

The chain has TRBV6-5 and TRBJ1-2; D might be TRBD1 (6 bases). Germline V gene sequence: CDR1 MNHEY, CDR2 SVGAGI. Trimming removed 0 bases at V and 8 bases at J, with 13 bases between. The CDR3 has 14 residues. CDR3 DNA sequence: TGTGCCAGCAGTTACTCGAGACAGGTGGGGGGCTACACCTTC. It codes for CASSYSRQVGGYTF.

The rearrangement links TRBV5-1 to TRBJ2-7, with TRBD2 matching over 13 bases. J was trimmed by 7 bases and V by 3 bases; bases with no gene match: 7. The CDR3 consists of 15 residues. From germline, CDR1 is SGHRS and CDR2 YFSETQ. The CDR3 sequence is CASSSGLAGDEEQYF. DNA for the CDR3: TGCGCCAGCAGCTCCGGACTAGCGGGAGACGAAGAGCAGTACTTC.

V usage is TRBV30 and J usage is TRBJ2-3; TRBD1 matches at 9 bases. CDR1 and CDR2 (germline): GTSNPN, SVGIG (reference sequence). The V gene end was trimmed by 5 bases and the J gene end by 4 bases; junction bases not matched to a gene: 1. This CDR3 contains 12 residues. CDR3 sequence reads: CAWGTGSDTQYF. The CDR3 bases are TGTGCCTGGGGGACAGGGTCAGATACGCAGTATTTT.

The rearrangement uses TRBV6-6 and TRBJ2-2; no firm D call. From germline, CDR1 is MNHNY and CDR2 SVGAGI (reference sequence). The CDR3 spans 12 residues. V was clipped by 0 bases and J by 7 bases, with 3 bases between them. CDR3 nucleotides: TGTGCCAGCAGTTACTCCGGCGGGGAGCTGTTTTTT. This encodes CASSYSGGELFF.

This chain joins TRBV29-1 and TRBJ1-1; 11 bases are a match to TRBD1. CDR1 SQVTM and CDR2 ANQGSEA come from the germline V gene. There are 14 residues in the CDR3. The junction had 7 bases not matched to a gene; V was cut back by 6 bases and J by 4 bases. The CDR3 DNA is TGCAGCGTCGACGGACAGGGGGCGGGCACTGAAGCTTTCTTT. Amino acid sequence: CSVDGQGAGTEAFF.

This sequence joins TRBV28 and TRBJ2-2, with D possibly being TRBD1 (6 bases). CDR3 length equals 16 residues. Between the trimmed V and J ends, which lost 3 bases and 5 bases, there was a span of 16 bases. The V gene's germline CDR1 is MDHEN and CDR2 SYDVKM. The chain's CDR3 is CASSFPGARRTGELFF. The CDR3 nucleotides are TGTGCCAGCAGTTTCCCAGGGGCGCGGAGGACCGGGGAGCTGTTTTTT.

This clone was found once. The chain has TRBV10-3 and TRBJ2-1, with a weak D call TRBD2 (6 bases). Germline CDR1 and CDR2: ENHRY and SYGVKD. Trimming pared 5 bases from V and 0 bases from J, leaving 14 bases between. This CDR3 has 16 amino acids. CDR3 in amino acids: CAISPVAESSYNEQFF. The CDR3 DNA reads TGTGCCATCAGTCCGGTAGCGGAGAGCTCCTACAATGAGCAGTTCTTC.

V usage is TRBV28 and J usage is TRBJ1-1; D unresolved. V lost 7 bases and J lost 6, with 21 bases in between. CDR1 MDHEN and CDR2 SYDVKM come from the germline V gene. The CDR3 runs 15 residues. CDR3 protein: CASTTLSDYPPEAFF. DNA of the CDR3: TGTGCCAGCACTACTCTAAGCGACTACCCCCCTGAAGCTTTCTTT.

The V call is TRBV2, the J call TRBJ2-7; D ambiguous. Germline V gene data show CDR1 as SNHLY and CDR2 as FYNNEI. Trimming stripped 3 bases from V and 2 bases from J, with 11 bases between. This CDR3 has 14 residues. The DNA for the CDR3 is TGTGCCAGCAGTGACCCAGCGCAACCCTACGAGCAGTACTTC. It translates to CASSDPAQPYEQYF.

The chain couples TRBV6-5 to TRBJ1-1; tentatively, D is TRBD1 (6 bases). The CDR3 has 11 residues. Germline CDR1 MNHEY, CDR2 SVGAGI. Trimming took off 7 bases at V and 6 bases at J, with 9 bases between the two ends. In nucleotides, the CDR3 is TGTGCCAGCAACGGGGGGCCTGAAGCTTTCTTT. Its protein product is CASNGGPEAFF.

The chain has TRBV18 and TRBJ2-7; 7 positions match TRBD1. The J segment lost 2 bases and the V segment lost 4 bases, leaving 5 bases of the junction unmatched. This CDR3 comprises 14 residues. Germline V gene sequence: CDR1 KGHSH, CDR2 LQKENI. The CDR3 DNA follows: TGTGCCAGCTCACGCGACAGGGCCCCCTACGAGCAGTACTTC. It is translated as CASSRDRAPYEQYF.

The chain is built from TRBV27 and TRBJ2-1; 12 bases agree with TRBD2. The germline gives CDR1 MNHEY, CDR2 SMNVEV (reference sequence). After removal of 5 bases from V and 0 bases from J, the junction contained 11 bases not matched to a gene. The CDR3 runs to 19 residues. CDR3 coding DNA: TGTGCCAGCAGTAAAATCGGACTAGCGGGGACCATCTCCTACAATGAGCAGTTCTTC. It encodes CASSKIGLAGTISYNEQFF.

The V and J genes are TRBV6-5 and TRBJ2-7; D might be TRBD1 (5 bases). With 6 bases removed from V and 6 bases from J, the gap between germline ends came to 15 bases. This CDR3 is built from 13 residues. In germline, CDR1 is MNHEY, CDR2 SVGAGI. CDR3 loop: CASSGQKRREQYF. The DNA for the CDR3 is TGTGCCAGCAGCGGACAAAAGCGTCGCGAGCAGTACTTC.

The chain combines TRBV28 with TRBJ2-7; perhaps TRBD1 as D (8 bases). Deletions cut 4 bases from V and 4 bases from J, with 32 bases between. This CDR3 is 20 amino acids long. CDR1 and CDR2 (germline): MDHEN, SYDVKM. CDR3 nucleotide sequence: TGTGCCAGCAGTTATCGGCCGGGGCAGGGGGCTTCGGTGGGGGGGTACGAGCAGTACTTC. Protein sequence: CASSYRPGQGASVGGYEQYF.

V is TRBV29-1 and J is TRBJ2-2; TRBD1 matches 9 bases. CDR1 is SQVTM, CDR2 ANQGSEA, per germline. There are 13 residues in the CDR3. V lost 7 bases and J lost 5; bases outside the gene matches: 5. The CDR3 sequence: CSGGTGFTGELFF. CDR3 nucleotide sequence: TGCAGCGGGGGGACAGGGTTTACCGGGGAGCTGTTTTTT.

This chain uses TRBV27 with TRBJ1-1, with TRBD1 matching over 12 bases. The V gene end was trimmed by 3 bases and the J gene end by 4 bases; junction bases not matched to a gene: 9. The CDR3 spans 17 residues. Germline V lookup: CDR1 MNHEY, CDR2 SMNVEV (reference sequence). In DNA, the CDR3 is TGTGCCAGCAGTTTTATTACCGGGACAGGGGGCTCCACTGAAGCTTTCTTT. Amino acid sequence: CASSFITGTGGSTEAFF.

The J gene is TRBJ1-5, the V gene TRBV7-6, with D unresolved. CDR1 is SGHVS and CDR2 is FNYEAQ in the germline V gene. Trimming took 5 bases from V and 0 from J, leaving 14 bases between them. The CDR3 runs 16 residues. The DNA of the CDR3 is TGTGCCAGCAGCCCCTTTGGAGCAGCTAGCAATCAGCCCCAGCATTTT. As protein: CASSPFGAASNQPQHF. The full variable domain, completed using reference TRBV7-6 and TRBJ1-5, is GAGVSQSPRYKVTKRGQDVALRCDPISGHVSLYWYRQALGQGPEFLTYFNYEAQQDKSGLPNDRFSAERPEGSISTLTIQRTEQRDSAMYRCASSPFGAASNQPQHFGDGTRLSIL.